The 2 T cell receptor beta chains listed next were all sequenced from one sample in a study of cytomegalovirus exposure and HLA in healthy donors. This PCR relied on a set of 60 Vbeta primers and 13 Jbeta primers. Data came from immunoSEQ multiplex PCR; TCRdb stores just in-frame clones and leaves some out. The sample comprises 150,000 or so clones, about 70% of which are singletons, and roughly 7.2% rests with the top ten. The sample taken for sequencing was PBMCs. The receptors were gathered from a male donor in good health and CMV-seronegative.

The chain carries TRBV9 and TRBJ2-7; the D gene is possibly TRBD1 (6 bases). This CDR3 contains 16 residues. V was shortened by 4 bases and J by 2 bases, with 19 bases between the two germline ends. Germline CDR1 SGDLS, CDR2 YYNGEE. In DNA form, the CDR3 reads TGTGCCAGCAGCCCCGCCGGACAGAGTCTTCCCTACGAGCAGTACTTC. Protein: CASSPAGQSLPYEQYF.

The J gene is TRBJ2-1, the V gene TRBV12-5, with TRBD2 matching 7 bases. Germline CDR1 reads LGHNT; CDR2 reads FRNRAP. This CDR3 has 15 amino acids. V was pared by 3 bases and J by 4 bases, with 6 bases of the junction left unmatched. In nucleotides, the CDR3 is TGTGCTAGTGGTTTAGGCGGGAGTATGTACAATGAGCAGTTCTTC. It is translated as CASGLGGSMYNEQFF.